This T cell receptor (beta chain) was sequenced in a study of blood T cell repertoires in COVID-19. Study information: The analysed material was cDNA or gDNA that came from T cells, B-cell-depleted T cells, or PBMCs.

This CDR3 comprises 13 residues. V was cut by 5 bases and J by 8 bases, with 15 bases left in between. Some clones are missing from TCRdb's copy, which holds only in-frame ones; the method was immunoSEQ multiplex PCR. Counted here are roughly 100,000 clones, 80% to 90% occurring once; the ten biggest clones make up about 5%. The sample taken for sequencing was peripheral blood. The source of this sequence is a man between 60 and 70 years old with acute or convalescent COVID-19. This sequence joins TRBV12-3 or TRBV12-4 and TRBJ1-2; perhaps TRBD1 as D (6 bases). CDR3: CASSRGGRYGYTF. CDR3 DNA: TGTGCCAGCAGTCGGGGGGGGCGATACGGCTACACCTTC.